These 28 T cell receptor beta chains share one sample of origin, sequenced in a study of response to subunit inactivated influenza vaccine. Each CDR3 protein gets one entry after TCRdb re-called the RT-PCR reads with MiXCR. Found here are roughly 540,000 distinct CDR3 sequences, approximately 22% of them singletons; the top ten hold about 3%. These data were likewise used in another study, on T cells expressing NK-cell markers. That work contributes: Scientists made TCR beta cDNA using 5'RACE template switching with UMIs.

Sample: CD4+ T cells sorted from PBMCs, taken 12 days after vaccination. These receptors were collected from a middle-aged man who received an inactivated influenza vaccine.

This clonotype was seen a few times. This chain connects TRBV7-9 to TRBJ2-3; 12 bases are a match to TRBD2. The CDR3 consists of 17 residues. Germline-derived CDR1 and CDR2 are SEHNR and FQNEAQ (reference sequence). V dropped 1 base and J dropped 4; count of bases not matched to a gene: 6. The CDR3 protein is CASSLGRLAGVADTQYF. The CDR3 DNA reads as TGTGCCAGCAGCTTAGGTCGACTAGCGGGAGTGGCAGATACGCAGTATTTT.

The chain carries TRBV12-3 or TRBV12-4 and TRBJ2-2, with 8 bases aligning to TRBD1. With V trimmed by 6 bases and J by 5 bases, 11 bases remained unmatched. This CDR3 has 16 amino acids. The CDR3 nucleotides read TGTGCCAGCAGCCTAGAGGGACAGGTCGCGACCGGGGAGCTGTTTTTT. Translating gives CASSLEGQVATGELFF.

A few counts support this clonotype. The chain combines TRBV18 with TRBJ2-1, with TRBD1 identical over 8 bases. The CDR3 spans 16 residues. Germline assignment: CDR1 KGHSH and CDR2 LQKENI. The J segment lost 5 bases and the V segment lost 0 bases, leaving 6 bases of the junction unmatched. The CDR3: CASSPPIGQGDNEQFF. Here the CDR3 DNA reads TGTGCCAGCTCACCACCGATCGGACAGGGAGACAATGAGCAGTTCTTC.

This clonotype was detected once. The J gene is TRBJ1-2, the V gene TRBV10-1, with D perhaps matching TRBD1 (5 bases). V lost 4 bases and J lost 4, with 7 bases in between. Germline assignment: CDR1 WNHNN and CDR2 SYGVQD (reference sequence). CDR3 size: 12 residues. The CDR3 sequence: CASSAGTYGYTF. The DNA of the CDR3 is TGCGCCAGCAGTGCAGGGACCTATGGCTACACCTTC.

The CDR3 loop reads CASRALWGASTDTQYF. The CDR3 coding sequence is TGTGCCAGCAGGGCGCTCTGGGGGGCCAGCACAGATACGCAGTATTTT. This chain connects TRBV12-3 or TRBV12-4 to TRBJ2-3; D is tentatively TRBD1 or TRBD2 (6 bases each). The CDR3 is 16 residues long. V gave up 6 bases and J gave up 0 bases, with 16 bases separating them.

Many counts were recorded for this clonotype. J is TRBJ2-3 and V is TRBV5-1; maybe TRBD2 (6 bases). The CDR3 runs to 16 residues. Per the germline V gene, CDR1 is SGHRS and CDR2 is YFSETQ. V lost 2 bases, J lost 3 bases, and 16 bases lay in between. The CDR3: CASSFGGSWLTDTQYF. CDR3 in DNA: TGCGCCAGCAGCTTCGGGGGTTCCTGGCTGACAGATACGCAGTATTTT.

This clonotype was observed at least ten times. V gene TRBV10-3 combines with J gene TRBJ2-1; TRBD1 matches 10 bases. The CDR3 is 15 residues long. The germline V gene encodes CDR1 ENHRY and CDR2 SYGVKD. The J segment lost 10 bases and the V segment lost 4 bases, leaving 10 bases of the junction unmatched. The CDR3 DNA reads TGTGCCATCAGTGCCCACGGGACAGGGGATGGCGAGCAGTTCTTC. This sequence encodes CAISAHGTGDGEQFF.

A few counts support this clonotype. This chain joins TRBV5-6 and TRBJ2-1; D remains unclear. The V and J ends lost 3 bases and 4 bases respectively, with 17 bases between them. Germline CDR1 SGHDT, CDR2 YYEEEE. This CDR3 is built from 16 residues. This CDR3 is CASSSPVVVSYNEQFF. CDR3 DNA: TGTGCCAGCAGCTCTCCCGTTGTGGTTAGTTACAATGAGCAGTTCTTC.

This clonotype was counted between two and nine times. V is TRBV20-1 and J is TRBJ2-1, with 13 nucleotides matching TRBD2. The CDR3 sequence is 14 residues long. Trimming at V came to 6 bases and at J to 5 bases, leaving 4 bases not matched to a gene. The V gene's germline CDR1 is DFQATT and CDR2 SNEGSKA (reference sequence). This CDR3 is CSARGTSGDNEQFF. In nucleotides, the CDR3 is TGCAGTGCCAGGGGGACTAGCGGGGACAATGAGCAGTTCTTC.

The V and J genes are TRBV6-1 and TRBJ1-1; maybe TRBD1 (6 bases). The CDR3 runs 15 residues. V lost 5 bases, J lost 7 bases, and 20 bases lay in between. CDR1 is MNHNS, CDR2 SASEGT, per germline. In DNA, the CDR3 is TGTGCCAGCAGTCCCCCGGGACAACAGGCCAATGAAGCTTTCTTT. As protein: CASSPPGQQANEAFF.

V gene TRBV15 combines with J gene TRBJ2-1, with 7 bases aligning to TRBD1. The J segment lost 9 bases and the V segment lost 0 bases, leaving 5 bases of the junction unmatched. The CDR3 has 14 amino acids. Germline V CDR1 and CDR2: LNHNV, YYDKDF (reference sequence). CDR3 bases: TGTGCCACCAGCAGAGATCGACAGGGTTCTGAGCAGTTCTTC. Translating it yields CATSRDRQGSEQFF.

The rearrangement joins TRBV10-3 to TRBJ2-7, with 8 bases matching TRBD1. The CDR3 spans 15 residues. The ends lost 0 bases at V and 10 bases at J; junction bases unmatched: 11. Germline loops: CDR1 ENHRY, CDR2 SYGVKD. CDR3 loop: CAISESGTGSPRQYF. In DNA, the CDR3 is TGTGCCATCAGTGAGTCCGGGACAGGATCCCCCAGACAGTACTTC.

This clonotype was detected a few times. V and J are TRBV29-1 and TRBJ2-1, with D possibly matching TRBD2 (6 bases). Germline V gene lookup returns CDR1 SQVTM and CDR2 ANQGSEA. V lost 5 bases, J lost 10 bases, and 18 bases lay in between. CDR3 length: 13 amino acids. The CDR3 nucleotides read TGCAGCGTTCGGTCGGGAGAAAAGGGCGAGCAGTTCTTC. Protein: CSVRSGEKGEQFF.

The rearrangement links TRBV12-3 or TRBV12-4 to TRBJ2-7; the match to TRBD2 covers 7 bases. Trimming took 6 bases from V and 4 from J; bases not matched to a gene: 9. This CDR3 spans 14 amino acids. This chain's CDR3 is CASRRASGGYEQYF. The CDR3, as DNA: TGTGCCAGCAGACGAGCTAGCGGAGGATACGAGCAGTACTTC.

In nucleotides, the CDR3 is TGTGCCAGCAGCCAAGGCCGGACAGGGCTCGAGCAGTACTTC. Residues: CASSQGRTGLEQYF. The V call is TRBV3-1, the J call TRBJ2-7; 8 bases agree with TRBD1. With V trimmed by 1 base and J by 6 bases, 5 bases remained unmatched. CDR1 LGHDT and CDR2 YNNKEL come from the germline V gene (reference sequence). The CDR3 length is 14 residues.

The J gene is TRBJ2-1, the V gene TRBV7-9, with 8 bases fitting TRBD2. CDR1 SEHNR and CDR2 FQNEAQ come from the germline V gene (reference sequence). V lost 7 bases, J lost 10 bases, and 12 bases stayed unmatched. This CDR3 contains 14 residues. CDR3: CASTSRGGAHEQFF. The CDR3 DNA is TGTGCCAGCACCTCCCGGGGGGGGGCCCACGAGCAGTTCTTC.

The J gene is TRBJ1-1, the V gene TRBV4-2, with D maybe TRBD1 (6 bases). CDR1 and CDR2 (germline): LGHNA, YNFKEQ. This CDR3 comprises 16 residues. Trimming removed 1 base from V and 5 bases from J, with 17 bases in between. The CDR3 spells CASSQGTGQGWTEAFF. Here the CDR3 DNA reads TGTGCCAGCAGCCAAGGCACAGGGCAAGGGTGGACTGAAGCTTTCTTT.

The rearrangement joins TRBV13 to TRBJ2-2, with 11 bases lining up with TRBD2. The germline V gene has CDR1 PRHDT and CDR2 FYEKMQ (reference sequence). V lost 4 bases to trimming and J lost 3 bases; unmatched junction nucleotides: 4. This CDR3 has 16 residues. The CDR3 DNA reads TGTGCCAGCAGCTCACGGACTAGCGGGTACACCGGGGAGCTGTTTTTT. This translates into CASSSRTSGYTGELFF.

This clonotype was detected a few times. The J gene is TRBJ2-5, the V gene TRBV28, with TRBD1 matching 7 bases. The CDR3 consists of 18 residues. Germline values: CDR1 MDHEN, CDR2 SYDVKM. Unmatched junction bases numbered 18, after V lost 3 bases and J lost 5 bases. The CDR3 DNA reads as TGTGCCAGCAGTTTGCGAATGAGTAGGGGGACAGACCCCGAGACCCAGTACTTC. Its translation is CASSLRMSRGTDPETQYF.

This chain connects TRBV7-9 to TRBJ1-4; tentative D call: TRBD1 (6 bases). Germline CDR1 and CDR2: SEHNR and FQNEAQ (reference sequence). This CDR3 has 14 residues. Deletions cut 6 bases from V and 5 bases from J, with 13 bases between. This chain's CDR3 is CASSAGQLNEKLFF. Written as DNA, the CDR3 is TGTGCCAGCAGTGCAGGACAGCTGAATGAAAAACTGTTTTTT.

This clonotype appeared a few times. The CDR3 sequence is CASSKDAGGLNTEAFF. The DNA of the CDR3 is TGTGCCAGCAGCAAAGATGCAGGGGGCTTGAACACTGAAGCTTTCTTT. V and J are TRBV21-1 and TRBJ1-1; the table's TRBD1 call for D was not verified on the DNA. TRBV21-1 is assigned pseudogene status. The length of the CDR3 is 16 residues.

V is TRBV7-2 and J is TRBJ2-7; the match to TRBD2 covers 11 bases. Germline V gives CDR1 SGHTA, CDR2 FQGNSA. This CDR3 has 14 residues. V was clipped by 5 bases and J by 7 bases; unmatched bases: 7. CDR3 nucleotides: TGTGCCAGCAGCAGAACCGGGACTAGCGGAGAGCAGTACTTC. It encodes CASSRTGTSGEQYF.

V usage is TRBV20-1 and J usage is TRBJ1-2, with D possibly being TRBD1 (5 bases). Germline lookup yields CDR1 DFQATT and CDR2 SNEGSKA (reference sequence). V gave up 1 base and J gave up 6 bases, with 9 bases separating them. The CDR3 runs 12 residues. The CDR3 spells CSARGGPDGYTF. CDR3 nucleotides: TGCAGTGCTAGAGGGGGACCGGATGGCTACACCTTC.

This chain joins TRBV6-5 and TRBJ2-7, with a tentative D call TRBD1 (5 bases). Trimming took off 2 bases at V and 3 bases at J, with 14 bases between the two ends. The CDR3 covers 15 residues. Looked up from germline, CDR1 is MNHEY and CDR2 is SVGAGI. The CDR3 sequence: CASSYADTQGYEQYF. CDR3 nucleotide sequence: TGTGCCAGCAGTTACGCGGACACCCAAGGCTACGAGCAGTACTTC.

Worth noting for this clonotype: A much larger clone differs from this one at a single base, so this may be a read error. The chain carries TRBV6-1 and TRBJ1-1; D unclear. This CDR3 has 15 residues. Per the germline V gene, CDR1 is MNHNS and CDR2 is SASEGT. As DNA, the CDR3 is TGTGCCAGCAGTGATCAGAGGGTGGAGAACATTGAAGCTTTCTTT. Translation gives CASSDQRVENIEAFF.

The chain carries TRBV10-3 and TRBJ2-3; 8 bases line up with TRBD1. V lost 0 bases to trimming and J lost 3 bases; unmatched junction nucleotides: 8. Germline V gene lookup returns CDR1 ENHRY and CDR2 SYGVKD. This CDR3 has 17 amino acids. As DNA, the CDR3 is TGTGCCATCAGTGAGTCGATCAGGGGGCGTCGAACAGATACGCAGTATTTT. Its translation: CAISESIRGRRTDTQYF.

This clonotype was seen only a few times. The J gene is TRBJ1-1, the V gene TRBV20-1; 7 nucleotides align to TRBD1. The CDR3 runs to 12 residues. Germline V CDR1 and CDR2: DFQATT, SNEGSKA (reference sequence). Trimming cost V 6 bases and J 11 bases; bases outside gene matches: 12. The CDR3 spells CSARSGDRDAFF. DNA of the CDR3: TGCAGTGCCCGATCGGGTGACAGGGACGCTTTCTTT.

This clonotype was counted a few times. The chain recombines TRBV28 with TRBJ2-1, with D uncertain. Germline V gene sequence: CDR1 MDHEN, CDR2 SYDVKM. Trimming cost V 5 bases and J 0 bases, with 11 bases left between them. The CDR3 is 15 residues long. CDR3 in DNA: TGTGCCAGCAGTCGACAACTTACCTCCTACAATGAGCAGTTCTTC. Translated, it gives CASSRQLTSYNEQFF.